This TCR beta chain was profiled in a study of cytomegalovirus exposure and HLA in healthy donors. This CDR3 is built from 13 residues. V lost 3 bases, J lost 3 bases, and 10 bases lay in between. CDR1 is SGHRS, CDR2 YFSETQ, per germline. PCR primers comprised 60 Vbeta and 13 Jbeta primers. Only in-frame clones appear in the TCRdb table, and some are missing; sequencing was by immunoSEQ multiplex PCR. The sample yields about 190,000 clones, 70% to 75% seen once. Specimen: PBMCs. The V gene is TRBV5-1, the J gene TRBJ2-7; tentatively, D is TRBD2 (6 bases). This TCR was recovered from a woman aged 30 to 39 in good health and CMV-seropositive. The CDR3 sequence: CASSSSGSYEQYF. In nucleotides, the CDR3 is TGCGCCAGCAGCTCATCCGGGAGCTACGAGCAGTACTTC. Full variable domain (rest looked up from reference TRBV5-1 and TRBJ2-7): KAGVTQTPRYLIKTRGQQVTLSCSPISGHRSVSWYQQTPGQGLQFLFEYFSETQRNKGNFPGRFSGRQFSNSRSEMNVSTLELGDSALYLCASSSSGSYEQYFGPGTRLTVT.